The T cell receptor beta chain under discussion was sequenced for a study of cytomegalovirus exposure and HLA in healthy donors. The study, taken as a whole, reports: V- and J-gene trimming of TCR beta was linked (in a later analysis) to a missense DCLRE1C variant. Common viral pathogens seemed to be connected with several of the most significant clusters, according to a later analysis. Upon later analysis, HLA-associated TCR beta chains proved more clonally expanded than other, equally common chains.

With 60 Vbeta and 13 Jbeta primers, the PCR was carried out. The table came from immunoSEQ multiplex PCR; TCRdb's copy has only in-frame clones and leaves some out. The data contain some 150,000 clones, approximately 71% of them singletons. Turning to this clone: Its antigen remains unknown.

The sequence was collected from a woman between 45 and 65 years old in good health and CMV-seronegative. Sequenced input: PBMCs.

CDR3 coding DNA: TGTGCCAGCAGTGACAGGACTTTACAAGAGACCCAGTACTTC. It translates to CASSDRTLQETQYF. This sequence joins TRBV28 and TRBJ2-5, with D possibly matching TRBD1 (6 bases). Germline V gene sequence: CDR1 MDHEN, CDR2 SYDVKM. V lost 5 bases and J 2 bases, leaving 12 bases between the germline ends. CDR3 length: 14 amino acids.